This TCR beta chain was profiled in a study of cytomegalovirus exposure and HLA in healthy donors. Study outcomes and limitations: The investigators catalogued 150 to 200 TCR beta chains as cytomegalovirus-associated. Specificity of a few CMV-associated chains for CMV antigens was verified in vitro. The study found most TCR sequences rare, yet found some public TCRs in many donors. Subsequent analysis showed first-cohort TCR clusters tending to co-occur in 120 validation repertoires.

The protocol was immunoSEQ multiplex PCR, while the TCRdb copy is restricted to in-frame clones and leaves out a portion. This sample has some 80,000 clones, with about 96% found just once. Note on this clone: Its antigen is as yet unknown.

This TCR was recovered from a woman aged 18 to 35 in good health and CMV-seronegative. Sample: PBMCs.

The CDR3 DNA sequence: TGTGCCAGCAGCTCCGCCGTAGGGGCCTGGGAGACCCAGTACTTC. As protein: CASSSAVGAWETQYF. V is TRBV7-8 and J is TRBJ2-5, with D perhaps TRBD1 (5 bases). CDR1 SGHVS and CDR2 FQNEAQ come from the germline V gene. V gave up 4 bases and J gave up 5 bases, with 17 bases separating them. This CDR3 region has 15 residues.